Given below is one T cell receptor beta chain in context. V dropped 4 bases and J dropped 2; count of bases not matched to a gene: 3. The length of the CDR3 is 14 residues. In germline, CDR1 is MGHRA, CDR2 YSYEKL. The record originates from a study of T cell changes during pregnancy in multiple sclerosis. Clones were read by immunoSEQ multiplex PCR, and TCRdb kept only the in-frame ones, dropping some. This sample yields about 16,000 clones, of which 86% are seen a single time; 15% to 20% belongs to the top ten. The receptor's source is a female donor with multiple sclerosis, enrolled in a pregnancy study. The sample in question was CD8+ T cells from peripheral blood mononuclear cells, obtained in the first trimester of pregnancy. V and J are TRBV4-1 and TRBJ2-7, with 9 bases that match TRBD1. Here the CDR3 reads CASSPGQGAYEQYF. The CDR3 DNA is TGCGCCAGCAGCCCGGGACAGGGAGCCTACGAGCAGTACTTC.